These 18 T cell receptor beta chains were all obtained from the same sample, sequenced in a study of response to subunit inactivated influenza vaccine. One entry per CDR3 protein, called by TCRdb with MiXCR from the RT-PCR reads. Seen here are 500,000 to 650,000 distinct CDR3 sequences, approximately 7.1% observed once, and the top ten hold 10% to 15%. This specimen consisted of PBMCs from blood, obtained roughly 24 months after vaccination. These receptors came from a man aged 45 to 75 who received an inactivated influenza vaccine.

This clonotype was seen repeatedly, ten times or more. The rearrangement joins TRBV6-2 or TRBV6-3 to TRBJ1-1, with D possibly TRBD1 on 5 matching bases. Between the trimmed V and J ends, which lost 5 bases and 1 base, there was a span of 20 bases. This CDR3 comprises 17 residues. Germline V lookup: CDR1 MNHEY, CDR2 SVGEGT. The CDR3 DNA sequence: TGTGCCAGCAGTCGGGGCCAGGTGGCGGTCCGGAACACTGAAGCTTTCTTT. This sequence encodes CASSRGQVAVRNTEAFF.

The CDR3 nucleotides are TGCAGTGCTAGAGTCCGCGGGAGAGTGGTCACCGGGGAGCTGTTTTTT. Translated: CSARVRGRVVTGELFF. The chain couples TRBV20-1 to TRBJ2-2, with TRBD2 matching 7 bases. This CDR3 has 16 residues. Unmatched junction bases numbered 9, after V lost 1 base and J lost 4 bases. The germline V gene has CDR1 DFQATT and CDR2 SNEGSKA (reference sequence).

CDR3 nucleotides: TGTGCCAGCAGCACGACTAGCGGGGTGACAGAGCCTGGCACAGATACGCAGTATTTT. It translates to CASSTTSGVTEPGTDTQYF. The chain links TRBV11-2 to TRBJ2-3; 11 bases align to TRBD2. V was clipped by 5 bases and J by 1 base; unmatched bases: 14. This CDR3 is built from 19 residues. Germline V lookup: CDR1 SGHAT, CDR2 FQNNGV.

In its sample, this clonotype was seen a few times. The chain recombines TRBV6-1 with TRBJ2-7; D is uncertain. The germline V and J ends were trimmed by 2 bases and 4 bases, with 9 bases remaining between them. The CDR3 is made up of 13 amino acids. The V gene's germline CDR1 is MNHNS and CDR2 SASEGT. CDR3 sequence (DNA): TGTGCCAGCAGTGAAACTGGCCTGTACGAGCAGTACTTC. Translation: CASSETGLYEQYF.

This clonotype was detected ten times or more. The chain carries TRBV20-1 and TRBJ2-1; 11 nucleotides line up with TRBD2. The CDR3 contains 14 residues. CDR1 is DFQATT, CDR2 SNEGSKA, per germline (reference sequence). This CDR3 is CSLRLAGPYNEQFF. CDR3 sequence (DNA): TGCAGCCTCCGACTAGCGGGACCCTACAATGAGCAGTTCTTC.

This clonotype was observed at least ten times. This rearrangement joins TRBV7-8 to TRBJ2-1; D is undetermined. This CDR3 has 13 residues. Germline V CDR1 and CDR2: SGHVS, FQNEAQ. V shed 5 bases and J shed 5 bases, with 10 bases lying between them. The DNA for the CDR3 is TGTGCCAGCAGCGTAACAAAGAACAATGAGCAGTTCTTC. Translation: CASSVTKNNEQFF.

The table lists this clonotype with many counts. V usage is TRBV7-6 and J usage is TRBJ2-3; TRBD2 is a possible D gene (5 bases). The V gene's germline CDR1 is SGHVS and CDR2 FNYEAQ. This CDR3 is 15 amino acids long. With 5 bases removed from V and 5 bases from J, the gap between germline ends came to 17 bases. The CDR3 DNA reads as TGTGCCAGCAGCCAGCAACTAGGTGACGAAGATACGCAGTATTTT. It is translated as CASSQQLGDEDTQYF.

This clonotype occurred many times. The CDR3 nucleotides are TGTGCCAGCAGTTTCCACGACACCGGGGAGCTGTTTTTT. Translation gives CASSFHDTGELFF. The chain is built from TRBV28 and TRBJ2-2; D is undetermined. CDR3 length: 13 residues. The germline CDR1 and CDR2 sequences are MDHEN and SYDVKM. Deletions cut 3 bases from V and 3 bases from J, with 5 bases between.

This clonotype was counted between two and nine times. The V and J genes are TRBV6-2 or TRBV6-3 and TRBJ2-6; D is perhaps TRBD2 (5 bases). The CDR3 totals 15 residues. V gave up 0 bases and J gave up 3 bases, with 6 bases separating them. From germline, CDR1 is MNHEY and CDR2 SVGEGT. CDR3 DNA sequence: TGTGCCAGCAGTTACTCGAGGGTTGGGGCCAACGTCCTGACTTTC. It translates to CASSYSRVGANVLTF.

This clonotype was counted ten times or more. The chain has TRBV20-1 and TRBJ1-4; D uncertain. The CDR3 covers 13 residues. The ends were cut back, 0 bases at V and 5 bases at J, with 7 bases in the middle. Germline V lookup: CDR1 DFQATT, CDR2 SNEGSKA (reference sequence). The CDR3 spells CSARDTKNEKLFF. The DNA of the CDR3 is TGCAGTGCTAGAGACACAAAGAATGAAAAACTGTTTTTT.

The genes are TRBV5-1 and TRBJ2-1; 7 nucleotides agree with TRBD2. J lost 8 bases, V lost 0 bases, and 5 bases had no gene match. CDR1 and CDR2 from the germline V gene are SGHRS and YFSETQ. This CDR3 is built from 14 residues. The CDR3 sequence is CASSLALGRDEQFF. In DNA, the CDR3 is TGCGCCAGCAGCTTGGCCTTAGGGAGGGATGAGCAGTTCTTC.

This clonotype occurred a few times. CDR3 residues: CASRGDRNTEAFF. CDR3 coding DNA: TGTGCCAGCAGGGGGGACAGGAACACTGAAGCTTTCTTT. The V call is TRBV2, the J call TRBJ1-1; 7 bases are a match to TRBD1. Germline V CDR1 and CDR2: SNHLY, FYNNEI. Trimming took 6 bases from V and 1 from J; bases not matched to a gene: 2. This CDR3 has 13 residues.

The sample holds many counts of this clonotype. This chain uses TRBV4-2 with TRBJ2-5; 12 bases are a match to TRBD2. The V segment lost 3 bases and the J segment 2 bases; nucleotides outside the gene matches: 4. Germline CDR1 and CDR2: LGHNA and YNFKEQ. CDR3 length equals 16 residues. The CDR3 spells CASSQRTSGVQETQYF. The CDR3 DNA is TGTGCCAGCAGCCAGCGGACTAGCGGGGTTCAAGAGACCCAGTACTTC.

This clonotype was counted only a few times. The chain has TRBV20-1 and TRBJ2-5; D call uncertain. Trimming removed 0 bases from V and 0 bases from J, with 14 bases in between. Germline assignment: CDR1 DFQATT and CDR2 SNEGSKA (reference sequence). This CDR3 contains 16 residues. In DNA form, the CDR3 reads TGCAGTGCTAGAGATCTCGTCTACACGTACCAAGAGACCCAGTACTTC. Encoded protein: CSARDLVYTYQETQYF.

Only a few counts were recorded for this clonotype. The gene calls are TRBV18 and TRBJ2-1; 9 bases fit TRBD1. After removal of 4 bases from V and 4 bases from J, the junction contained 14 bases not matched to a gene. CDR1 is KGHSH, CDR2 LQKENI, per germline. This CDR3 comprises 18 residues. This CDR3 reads CASSRILTDRGFYNEQFF. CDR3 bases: TGTGCCAGCTCACGCATCTTGACGGACAGGGGTTTTTACAATGAGCAGTTCTTC.

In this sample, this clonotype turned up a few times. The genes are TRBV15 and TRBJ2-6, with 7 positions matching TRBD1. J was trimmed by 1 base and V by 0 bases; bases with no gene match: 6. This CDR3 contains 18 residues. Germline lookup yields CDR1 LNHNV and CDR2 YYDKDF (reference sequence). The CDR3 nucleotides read TGTGCCACCAGCAGAGAAGACGGGACAGAGTCTGGGGCCAACGTCCTGACTTTC. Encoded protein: CATSREDGTESGANVLTF.

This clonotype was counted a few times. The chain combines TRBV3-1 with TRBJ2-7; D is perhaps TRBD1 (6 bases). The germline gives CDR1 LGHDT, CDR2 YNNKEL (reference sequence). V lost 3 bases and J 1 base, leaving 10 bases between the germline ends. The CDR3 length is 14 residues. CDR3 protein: CASSQPGASYEQYF. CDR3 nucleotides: TGTGCCAGCAGCCAGCCAGGGGCGTCCTACGAGCAGTACTTC.

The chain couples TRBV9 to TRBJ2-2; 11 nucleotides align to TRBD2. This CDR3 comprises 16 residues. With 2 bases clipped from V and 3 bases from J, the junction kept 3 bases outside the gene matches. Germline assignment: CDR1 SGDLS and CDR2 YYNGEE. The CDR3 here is CASSVTSGSYTGELFF. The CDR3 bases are TGTGCCAGCAGCGTCACTAGCGGGAGTTACACCGGGGAGCTGTTTTTT.